These T cell receptor beta chains were read from a single sample in a study of blood T cell repertoires in COVID-19. Sequenced by immunoSEQ multiplex PCR; TCRdb stores in-frame clones only, minus some. The sample carries roughly 380,000 clones, about 80% recorded once. Sequenced sample: peripheral blood. Source of these receptors: a human donor with acute or convalescent COVID-19. The donor label of this sample is uncertain. CDR3s include the opening cysteine and the closing phenylalanine or tryptophan. D genes are given only for firm matches. For some rows the clone size is stated as once, few or many, or as a class when expanded; others skip it.

abundance	d_gene	v_gene	j_gene	CDR3nt	CDR3aa
-	TRBD1	TRBV19	TRBJ2-1	TGTGCCAGTAGTGCACGGGACAGGGGAGTGCACGAGCAGTTCTTC	CASSARDRGVHEQFF
once	TRBD2	TRBV4-1	TRBJ2-1	TGCGCCAGCAGCCAAAGGGGGTGGGGACTAGCCACTCGGGAGAACTACAATGAGCAGTTCTTC	CASSQRGWGLATRENYNEQFF
-	TRBD1	TRBV11-2	TRBJ1-6	TGTGCCAGCAGCTCGGAGACAGGGCGATATTCACCCCTCCACTTT	CASSSETGRYSPLHF
-	TRBD1	TRBV19	TRBJ1-5	TGTGCCAGTAGTCCCGGACAGGGGGCAGGTCAGCCCCAGCATTTT	CASSPGQGAGQPQHF
-	-	TRBV5-5	TRBJ2-1	TGTGCCAGCGGCAGGGGCCAACCCTACAATGAGCAGTTCTTC	CASGRGQPYNEQFF
few	-	TRBV5-4	TRBJ1-3	TGTGCCAGCAGTTCTCAGGGGACTGGAAACACCATATATTTT	CASSSQGTGNTIYF
-	TRBD1	TRBV6-5	TRBJ1-1	TGTGCCAGCAGGGGACAGGCCTGGCCCGAAGCTTTCTTT	CASRGQAWPEAFF
-	TRBD1	TRBV27	TRBJ1-6	TGTGCCAGCAGCCGCCGGGGGACAGGACAAAATTCACCCCTCCACTTT	CASSRRGTGQNSPLHF
-	TRBD2	TRBV2	TRBJ2-1	TGTGCCAGCAGTGGGGAGGGCGGGACCTTGCTCGAGCAGTTCTTC	CASSGEGGTLLEQFF
few	TRBD1	TRBV3-1/TRBV3-2	TRBJ2-7	TGTGCCAGCAGCCTCTCGACAGGGCTGTCCTACGAGCAGTACTTC	CASSLSTGLSYEQYF
-	-	TRBV7-2	TRBJ1-1	TGTGCCAGCAGCTTAAGCTACGCGGGGAACACTGAAGCTTTCTTT	CASSLSYAGNTEAFF
once	-	TRBV20-1	TRBJ1-2	TGCAGTGCTAGTGAGACAGCCTACTATGGCTACACCTTC	CSASETAYYGYTF
-	-	TRBV6-5	TRBJ2-7	TGTGCCAGCAAGGAACGGAGTAGCCCCCACGAGCAGTACTTC	CASKERSSPHEQYF
-	TRBD1	TRBV5-1	TRBJ2-2	TGCGCCAGCAGCTTTTCCCCGGGACAGGGGTACACCGGGGAGCTGTTTTTT	CASSFSPGQGYTGELFF
-	TRBD2	TRBV3-1/TRBV3-2	TRBJ2-3	TGTGCCAGCTTTGGTAGAACTAGCGGGCACACAGATACGCAGTATTTT	CASFGRTSGHTDTQYF
-	-	TRBV24-1	TRBJ2-1	TGTGCCACCAGTGATGAAGGGGCTGGGTACAATGAGCAGTTCTTC	CATSDEGAGYNEQFF
-	-	TRBV28	TRBJ2-1	TGTGCCAGCAGCCCACTCAGACAGGTCAGGAATGAGCAGTTCTTC	CASSPLRQVRNEQFF
-	-	TRBV7-9	TRBJ1-2	TGTGCCAGCAGCTTAGGCAGGGAAGAGGCCTACACCTTC	CASSLGREEAYTF
-	TRBD2	TRBV3-1/TRBV3-2	TRBJ2-6	TGTGCCAGCAGCCGCGGGAGGACCTACGGAACAAGGGCCAACGTCCTGACTTTC	CASSRGRTYGTRANVLTF
-	TRBD2	TRBV24-1	TRBJ2-7	TGTGCCACCAGGCTAGCGGGAGGGCTCTACTACGAGCAGTACTTC	CATRLAGGLYYEQYF
-	TRBD1	TRBV2	TRBJ1-1	TGTGCCAGCAGGCGCGACAGGGACCCTGAAGCTTTCTTT	CASRRDRDPEAFF
-	-	TRBV30	TRBJ2-3	TGTGCCTGGAGTGGCGGGTGGGCAGATACGCAGTATTTT	CAWSGGWADTQYF
-	TRBD2	TRBV30	TRBJ2-2	TGTGCCTGGAAACGGACTAGTACCACCGGGGAGCTGTTTTTT	CAWKRTSTTGELFF
-	-	TRBV5-1	TRBJ2-3	TGCGCCAGCAGCTTCGGCTTAAGGGGGAGATCTAGCACAGATACGCAGTATTTT	CASSFGLRGRSSTDTQYF
-	TRBD1	TRBV18	TRBJ1-2	TGTGCCAGCTCACCCCGAACGGGACAGGGTGATGGCTACACCTTC	CASSPRTGQGDGYTF
-	-	TRBV27	TRBJ2-4	TGTGCCAGCAGTTTAAGGGGGTCAAGCATTCAGTACTTC	CASSLRGSSIQYF
few	-	TRBV6-5	TRBJ1-2	TGTGCCAGCAACAGGTTCTATGGCTACACCTTC	CASNRFYGYTF
-	-	TRBV5-5	TRBJ2-3	TGTGCCAGCAGCTTCGTAGTAGATACGCAGTATTTT	CASSFVVDTQYF
-	TRBD1	TRBV5-1	TRBJ1-2	TGCGCCAGCAGCTTGGTTGGCAGGGGGTCTATCTATGGCTACACCTTC	CASSLVGRGSIYGYTF
-	-	TRBV19	TRBJ2-4	TGTGCCAGTAGTAGAGGGACTGAAATAGCCAAAAACATTCAGTACTTC	CASSRGTEIAKNIQYF
-	TRBD2	TRBV4-2	TRBJ2-5	TGTGCCAGCAGCCAAGATTTGCGGGGGGGCCAGGAGACCCAGTACTTC	CASSQDLRGGQETQYF
once	-	TRBV5-4	TRBJ1-1	TGTGCCAGCCAACTACAGGGTTTCACTGAAGCTTTCTTT	CASQLQGFTEAFF
-	-	TRBV9	TRBJ1-3	TGTGCCAGCGGCGGGAGTGCTGGAAACACCATATATTTT	CASGGSAGNTIYF
few	-	TRBV19	TRBJ1-3	TGTGCCACTCGGGAGGGGCCTGGAAACACCATATATTTT	CATREGPGNTIYF
once	-	TRBV7-9	TRBJ1-1	TGTGCCAGCTCCGGGTTTACCACTGAAGCTTTCTTT	CASSGFTTEAFF
-	TRBD1	TRBV20-1	TRBJ1-2	TGCAGTGCTTTGACAGGGGACGGCTACACCTTC	CSALTGDGYTF
-	TRBD2	TRBV6-2/TRBV6-3	TRBJ2-2	TGTGCCAGCAGTTACCGCATGACTAGCGGGAGCGAAGGGCTGTTTTTT	CASSYRMTSGSEGLFF
-	TRBD1	TRBV27	TRBJ1-2	TGTGCCAGCAGTAACGACAGGGCATTCTATGGCTACACCTTC	CASSNDRAFYGYTF
-	-	TRBV19	TRBJ1-6	TGTGCCAGTAGTAGGCGGGAGTCTAATTCACCCCTCCACTTT	CASSRRESNSPLHF
-	-	TRBV7-9	TRBJ1-2	TGTGCCAGCAGCCCGCTGAGTGTGACACGCGGCTACACCTTC	CASSPLSVTRGYTF
-	-	TRBV30	TRBJ2-2	TGTGCCTGGAGTGGACAGTCGAACACCGGGGAGCTGTTTTTT	CAWSGQSNTGELFF
-	-	TRBV7-2	TRBJ2-1	TGTGCCAGCAGCTTGCAGCGGATCAATGAGCAGTTCTTC	CASSLQRINEQFF
-	-	TRBV5-1	TRBJ1-1	TGCGCCAGCAGCCTTGGAGACTCCCCCTTGAACACTGAAGCTTTCTTT	CASSLGDSPLNTEAFF
once	TRBD1	TRBV18	TRBJ2-2	TGTGCCAGCTCACCGGCAGGGGGTACCGGGGAGCTGTTTTTT	CASSPAGGTGELFF
-	-	TRBV5-1	TRBJ1-2	TGCGCCAGCAGCCTCGGACAGAGCTATGGCTACACCTTC	CASSLGQSYGYTF
-	-	TRBV18	TRBJ2-1	TGTGCCAGCTCACCCCAGCGGAATGAGCAGTTCTTC	CASSPQRNEQFF
-	-	TRBV7-9	TRBJ1-1	TGTGCCAGCAGCCCGCCCGGGAGAGAAGCTTTCTTT	CASSPPGREAFF
once	-	TRBV11-2	TRBJ2-7	TGTGCCAGCAGCTTAGATCCGGTCGCGGGTTACTACGAGCAGTACTTC	CASSLDPVAGYYEQYF